A selection of T cell receptor beta chains follows, all from one sample in a study of T cell responses to AZD1222 COVID-19 vaccine. Using immunoSEQ multiplex PCR, the repertoire was profiled, and TCRdb retains in-frame clones only, with some absent. The table lists approximately 64,000 clones, about 93% of them singletons. The material sequenced was peripheral blood, taken 28 days after the second dose of the MenACWY control vaccine. The receptors shown here come from an adult who received the MenACWY meningococcal vaccine as a control. Each CDR3 is given with its conserved first and last residue. A D gene is named only where the DNA matches it firmly. Expanded clones get a size class; other rows say once, few or many, or leave the size out.

NA,TRBJ1-1,NA,TRBV25-1,CASRSLMNTEAFF,TGTGCCAGCAGGTCCTTAATGAACACTGAAGCTTTCTTT
NA,TRBJ1-5,NA,TRBV27,CASSYAGQPQHF,TGTGCCAGCAGTTATGCGGGTCAGCCCCAGCATTTT
NA,TRBJ2-3,NA,TRBV30,CAWGFTDTQYF,TGTGCCTGGGGTTTCACAGATACGCAGTATTTT
NA,TRBJ2-1,NA,TRBV24-1,CATSDWGSDNEQFF,TGTGCCACCAGTGATTGGGGGAGCGATAATGAGCAGTTCTTC
NA,TRBJ2-1,TRBD1,TRBV19,CASSRTGGSSYNEQFF,TGTGCCAGTAGTCGGACAGGGGGGAGCTCCTACAATGAGCAGTTCTTC
NA,TRBJ1-5,TRBD1,TRBV15,CATSRSSTGGLHF,TGTGCCACCAGCAGATCGTCGACAGGGGGCCTTCATTTT
NA,TRBJ2-1,NA,TRBV11-3,CASSVQEGGNEQFF,TGTGCCAGCAGCGTGCAGGAGGGAGGCAATGAGCAGTTCTTC
NA,TRBJ2-1,NA,TRBV19,CASRVGGRYEQFF,TGTGCCAGTCGTGTGGGGGGCCGCTACGAGCAGTTCTTC
NA,TRBJ1-1,NA,TRBV2,CASSAHLTATEAFF,TGTGCCAGCAGTGCTCACTTAACGGCCACTGAAGCTTTCTTT
NA,TRBJ2-1,NA,TRBV27,CASSRSGGRNEQFF,TGTGCCAGCAGCAGATCCGGGGGCCGAAATGAGCAGTTCTTC
NA,TRBJ1-4,NA,TRBV28,CASSPEKGWDEKLFF,TGTGCCAGCAGTCCGGAAAAGGGCTGGGATGAAAAACTGTTTTTT
NA,TRBJ2-7,TRBD1,TRBV15,CATSRQGRHEQYF,TGTGCCACCAGCCGACAGGGTCGGCACGAGCAGTACTTC
NA,TRBJ1-1,NA,TRBV29-1,CSVGGDRNTEAFF,TGCAGCGTTGGGGGGGATCGGAACACTGAAGCTTTCTTT
NA,TRBJ1-1,NA,TRBV25-1,CASSEWVNTEAFF,TGTGCCAGCAGTGAATGGGTGAACACTGAAGCTTTCTTT
NA,TRBJ2-2,TRBD1,TRBV12-5,CASGSQLQGVGELFF,TGTGCTAGTGGTTCCCAACTACAGGGGGTCGGGGAGCTGTTTTTT
NA,TRBJ2-1,NA,TRBV7-2,CASSPAGNLNNEQFF,TGTGCCAGCAGCCCCGCGGGTAACCTTAACAATGAGCAGTTCTTC
NA,TRBJ2-1,NA,TRBV7-2,CASSLGTSGKQFF,TGTGCCAGCAGCTTGGGGACAAGCGGGAAGCAGTTCTTC
NA,TRBJ1-2,TRBD1,TRBV28,CASSYRGREGYTF,TGTGCCAGCAGTTACAGGGGGCGCGAGGGCTACACCTTC
NA,TRBJ1-6,NA,TRBV6-1,CASSERGGPSPLHF,TGTGCCAGCAGTGAAAGGGGGGGCCCTTCACCCCTCCACTTT
NA,TRBJ2-5,NA,TRBV24-1,CATSRDGNQETQYF,TGTGCCACCAGCCGGGACGGTAACCAAGAGACCCAGTACTTC
NA,TRBJ1-2,NA,TRBV4-2,CASSQGATGIYGYTF,TGTGCCAGCAGCCAAGGGGCGACAGGAATCTATGGCTACACCTTC
NA,TRBJ1-1,NA,TRBV5-1,CASSLSENTEAFF,TGCGCCAGCAGCTTATCAGAGAACACTGAAGCTTTCTTT
NA,TRBJ2-3,NA,TRBV28,CASTPRPDLTDTQYF,TGTGCCAGCACCCCTCGCCCCGACCTCACAGATACGCAGTATTTT
NA,TRBJ2-7,NA,TRBV28,CASSFAWLGSYEQYF,TGTGCCAGCAGTTTCGCCTGGCTGGGTTCCTACGAGCAGTACTTC
NA,TRBJ1-5,NA,TRBV30,CAWSQGQSKPQHF,TGTGCCTGGAGTCAAGGGCAGTCCAAGCCCCAGCATTTT
NA,TRBJ2-1,TRBD2,TRBV4-1,CASSQALAGVLNEQFF,TGCGCCAGCAGCCAAGCCCTAGCGGGAGTTCTCAATGAGCAGTTCTTC
NA,TRBJ1-4,NA,TRBV9,CASSVGGLNEKLFF,TGTGCCAGCAGCGTGGGAGGGCTGAATGAAAAACTGTTTTTT
few,TRBJ1-6,NA,TRBV9,CASSLTGRDSPLHF,TGTGCCAGCAGCTTAACAGGGAGAGATTCACCCCTCCACTTT
NA,TRBJ1-2,NA,TRBV27,CASSLVGATKSRNGYTF,TGTGCCAGCAGTTTAGTGGGGGCGACGAAGAGTCGCAATGGCTACACCTTC
NA,TRBJ1-4,TRBD1,TRBV4-3,CASSQGQGQEKLFF,TGCGCCAGCAGCCAAGGACAGGGCCAAGAAAAACTGTTTTTT
once,TRBJ2-4,NA,TRBV27,CASSFRDKNIQYF,TGTGCCAGCAGTTTTCGAGACAAAAACATTCAGTACTTC
NA,TRBJ2-1,TRBD2,TRBV6-2/TRBV6-3,CASSSPEQWTSGSMHEQFF,TGTGCCAGCAGTTCCCCGGAACAATGGACTAGCGGGAGTATGCATGAGCAGTTCTTC
few,TRBJ2-2,NA,TRBV6-2/TRBV6-3,CASGRAHTGELFF,TGTGCCAGCGGCCGGGCCCACACCGGGGAGCTGTTTTTT
NA,TRBJ1-4,NA,TRBV11-2,CASHTGGGEKLFF,TGTGCCAGCCATACCGGGGGGGGTGAAAAACTGTTTTTT
NA,TRBJ2-5,TRBD1,TRBV7-7,CASSPSTGFGETQYF,TGTGCTAGCAGCCCCTCGACAGGGTTCGGAGAGACCCAGTACTTC
NA,TRBJ2-1,TRBD1,TRBV3-1/TRBV3-2,CASSPDYDRGYNEQFF,TGTGCCAGCAGCCCAGACTACGACAGGGGGTACAATGAGCAGTTCTTC
NA,TRBJ2-5,TRBD1,TRBV28,CASSSIIPSDRVKETQYF,TGTGCCAGCAGTTCGATCATACCCTCCGACAGGGTGAAAGAGACCCAGTACTTC
NA,TRBJ2-7,NA,TRBV7-3,CASSLESVGPYEQYF,TGTGCCAGCAGCTTAGAGTCCGTGGGCCCATACGAGCAGTACTTC
NA,TRBJ2-7,TRBD1,TRBV5-5,CASSTLTGGGYEQYF,TGTGCCAGCAGCACACTCACAGGGGGCGGGTACGAGCAGTACTTC
NA,TRBJ2-2,NA,TRBV5-1,CASSLVPQRYAGELFF,TGCGCCAGCAGCTTGGTCCCGCAGCGTTATGCCGGGGAGCTGTTTTTT
NA,TRBJ1-6,NA,TRBV2,CASSAQRSSYNSPLHF,TGTGCCAGCAGTGCTCAACGGAGCTCCTATAATTCACCCCTCCACTTT
NA,TRBJ2-2,NA,TRBV6-2/TRBV6-3,CASSYQVRTGELFF,TGTGCCAGCAGTTATCAGGTACGCACCGGGGAGCTGTTTTTT
NA,TRBJ2-1,NA,TRBV29-1,CSVKGASSYNEQFF,TGCAGCGTTAAAGGGGCGTCTAGCTACAATGAGCAGTTCTTC
NA,TRBJ1-4,TRBD1,TRBV12-3/TRBV12-4,CASSFDRGEKLFF,TGTGCCAGCAGTTTCGACAGGGGTGAAAAACTGTTTTTT
NA,TRBJ2-7,TRBD1,TRBV18,CASSPSDRAEMLRFEQYF,TGTGCCAGCTCACCTTCGGACAGGGCTGAGATGCTTCGTTTCGAGCAGTACTTC
NA,TRBJ2-1,NA,TRBV30,CAWSRGAGDNEQFF,TGTGCCTGGAGCCGCGGGGCAGGGGACAATGAGCAGTTCTTC
NA,TRBJ2-1,NA,TRBV4-1,CASSQGLDEQFF,TGCGCCAGCAGCCAAGGGCTAGATGAGCAGTTCTTC
NA,TRBJ2-5,NA,TRBV6-2/TRBV6-3,CASSYSRRERGETQYF,TGTGCCAGCAGTTACTCGAGAAGGGAACGCGGGGAGACCCAGTACTTC
once,TRBJ2-2,TRBD2,TRBV28,CASSGRNTGELFF,TGTGCCAGTAGCGGGAGGAACACCGGGGAGCTGTTTTTT
NA,TRBJ2-3,NA,TRBV7-9,CASSSGADTQYF,TGTGCCAGCAGCTCGGGCGCAGATACGCAGTATTTT
NA,TRBJ2-7,NA,TRBV6-6,CASRRDSSYEQYF,TGTGCCAGCAGGCGGGACAGTTCCTACGAGCAGTACTTC
NA,TRBJ2-3,TRBD1,TRBV24-1,CATKGQGESDTQYF,TGTGCCACGAAGGGACAGGGAGAATCAGATACGCAGTATTTT
NA,TRBJ1-6,NA,TRBV19,CASSLTGGAALHF,TGTGCCAGTAGTCTTACGGGGGGCGCGGCCCTCCACTTT